The subject of this entry is one TCR beta chain. Antigen specificity is unknown. The sample comes from a study of T-cell memory formation after mild COVID-19. The CDR3 sequence is 15 residues long. J lost 4 bases, V lost 1 base, and 3 bases had no gene match. From germline, CDR1 is KGHDR and CDR2 SFDVKD. TCRalpha and TCRbeta libraries used 5'RACE with constant-segment primers and UMIs. MiXCR, run by TCRdb on the 5' RACE reads, gives a single entry per CDR3 protein. The sample holds 350,000 to 500,000 distinct CDR3 sequences, around 22% seen once. Overall study results and limits: CD4+ bias marked clones expanding day 15 to 37, unlike balanced contracting clones. Researchers found some responding clones in pre-infection memory, a sign that cross-reactive memory joined.

The sequence was obtained from an adult woman who had mild COVID-19 (a few samples of this study predate the infection). Cell type and time point are not known. This chain joins TRBV24-1 and TRBJ2-4, with 7 bases fitting TRBD2. What was sequenced was PBMCs or a T cell subset sorted from them (not recorded which). In DNA form, the CDR3 reads TGTGCCACCAGTGATTTCTCGGGGGGAAAAAACATTCAGTACTTC. It is translated as CATSDFSGGKNIQYF.